The 7 T cell receptor beta chains listed next were all sequenced from one sample in a study of shared clonotypes between healthy human individuals. Some clones are missing from TCRdb's copy, which holds only in-frame ones; the method was immunoSEQ multiplex PCR. The sample records roughly 850,000 clones, 96% being singletons. The naive CD8 population came from CD45RO-negative cells selected for CCR7, without terminally differentiated effector memory CD45RA+ cells. The sample consisted of naive CD8+ T cells sorted from blood. The receptors shown here come from a man aged 25-40 years in good health.

The chain couples TRBV6-1 to TRBJ1-2; no clear D gene. V was trimmed by 6 bases and J by 4 bases, leaving 12 bases between them. The CDR3 extends over 13 amino acids. The germline V gene has CDR1 MNHNS and CDR2 SASEGT. The CDR3 coding sequence is TGTGCCAGCAGGGACGGGCCGGGCTATGGCTACACCTTC. This codes for CASRDGPGYGYTF.

The gene calls are TRBV19 and TRBJ2-2; D possibly uses TRBD1 or TRBD2 (5 bases each). V was shortened by 7 bases and J by 4 bases, with 13 bases between the two germline ends. CDR3 length: 14 amino acids. Germline V gene sequence: CDR1 LNHDA, CDR2 SQIVND (reference sequence). The CDR3 DNA reads as TGTGCCAGTACCATGGGACGGCTCACCGGGGAGCTGTTTTTT. Translating it yields CASTMGRLTGELFF.

The chain couples TRBV18 to TRBJ1-1; a possible D gene is TRBD1 (5 bases). This CDR3 has 13 amino acids. Trimming took 4 bases from V and 3 from J, leaving 9 bases between them. Germline V CDR1 and CDR2: KGHSH, LQKENI. The DNA of the CDR3 is TGTGCCAGCTCACACAGGCTCCACACTGAAGCTTTCTTT. Residues: CASSHRLHTEAFF. Together with reference TRBV18 and TRBJ1-1, the CDR3 gives the full variable domain: NAGVMQNPRHLVRRRGQEARLRCSPMKGHSHVYWYRQLPEEGLKFMVYLQKENIIDESGMPKERFSAEFPKEGPSILRIQQVVRGDSAAYFCASSHRLHTEAFFGQGTRLTVV.

This chain uses TRBV7-8 with TRBJ1-2; D remains unclear. The ends were cut back, 1 base at V and 6 bases at J, with 18 bases in the middle. The CDR3 runs 16 residues. The germline CDR1 and CDR2 sequences are SGHVS and FQNEAQ. CDR3 loop: CASSLVTQALQDGYTF. The CDR3 bases are TGTGCCAGCAGCTTAGTGACCCAGGCCCTCCAGGATGGCTACACCTTC.

The chain links TRBV7-6 to TRBJ1-2; D unresolved. Per the germline V gene, CDR1 is SGHVS and CDR2 is FNYEAQ. The length of the CDR3 is 15 residues. Trimming left V 10 bases short and J 4 bases short, with 22 bases between. In nucleotides, the CDR3 is TGTGCCACCAAACCTTATTTGGGTTCGGTCTATGGCTACACCTTC. Protein sequence: CATKPYLGSVYGYTF. Filled out from reference TRBV7-6 and TRBJ1-2, the complete variable domain reads GAGVSQSPRYKVTKRGQDVALRCDPISGHVSLYWYRQALGQGPEFLTYFNYEAQQDKSGLPNDRFSAERPEGSISTLTIQRTEQRDSAMYRCATKPYLGSVYGYTFGSGTRLTVV.

This chain joins TRBV4-3 and TRBJ2-2; no definite D call. The germline gives CDR1 LGHNA, CDR2 YSLEER. V was clipped by 6 bases and J by 0 bases, with 2 bases between them. The CDR3 is 12 amino acids. The CDR3 sequence is CASRTNTGELFF. In nucleotides, the CDR3 is TGCGCCAGCAGGACGAACACCGGGGAGCTGTTTTTT.

This clone appeared once. The genes are TRBV28 and TRBJ2-1; 7 bases fit TRBD2. This CDR3 is 16 amino acids long. The V and J ends lost 7 bases and 6 bases, in that order; junction bases with no gene match: 15. Germline V gives CDR1 MDHEN, CDR2 SYDVKM. The CDR3 DNA sequence: TGTGCCAGCAAATGGGGGAGGGCGGAAGTATCCAATGAGCAGTTCTTC. Encoded protein: CASKWGRAEVSNEQFF.